These 8 T cell receptor beta chains were sequenced from one sample in a study of PD-1 blockade in classical Hodgkin lymphoma. Every patient relapsed after autologous stem cell transplantation, and brentuximab vedotin exposure varied. Generated by immunoSEQ multiplex PCR, the TCRdb table keeps only in-frame clones and is missing some. The data contain some 10,000 clones, around nine tenths of them singletons. Sequencing used peripheral blood mononuclear cells (PBMCs), obtained at baseline. Receptors were obtained from a human donor with classical Hodgkin lymphoma.

This rearrangement joins TRBV20-1 to TRBJ2-1; no clear D. The germline CDR1 and CDR2 sequences are DFQATT and SNEGSKA (reference sequence). V gave up 3 bases and J gave up 7 bases, with 4 bases separating them. This CDR3 region has 10 residues. CDR3: CSASENEQFF. The CDR3 nucleotides are TGCAGTGCTAGTGAGAATGAGCAGTTCTTC.

The chain couples TRBV7-3 to TRBJ2-1; the match to TRBD2 covers 14 bases. V dropped 5 bases and J dropped 8; count of bases not matched to a gene: 2. The V gene's germline CDR1 is SGHTA and CDR2 FQGTGA. The CDR3 has 14 residues. The CDR3 sequence: CASSGTSGSHEQFF. The CDR3 DNA sequence: TGTGCCAGCAGCGGGACTAGCGGGAGTCATGAGCAGTTCTTC.

V usage is TRBV27 and J usage is TRBJ2-1; 8 bases fit TRBD2. Germline CDR1 and CDR2: MNHEY and SMNVEV (reference sequence). Trimming removed 5 bases from V and 8 bases from J; junction bases left unmatched: 11. The CDR3 is 15 residues long. The CDR3 DNA sequence: TGTGCCAGCAGTGGGCCGGGACTAGTCGCCCATGAGCAGTTCTTC. It translates to CASSGPGLVAHEQFF.

V gene TRBV5-4 combines with J gene TRBJ2-7, with 8 bases lining up with TRBD2. Germline V gene data show CDR1 as SGHNT and CDR2 as YYREEE (reference sequence). This CDR3 is 13 amino acids long. The junction had 3 bases not matched to a gene; V was cut back by 0 bases and J by 7 bases. The CDR3 reads CASSLAPGGEQYF. The CDR3 DNA reads as TGTGCCAGCAGCTTGGCCCCGGGAGGGGAGCAGTACTTC.

This clone was counted a single time. At one end, the junction sequence differs from germline, possibly due to a read error. The chain links TRBV11-2 to TRBJ2-7, with TRBD2 matching over 14 bases. The CDR3 extends over 15 amino acids. Germline CDR1 is SGHAT and CDR2 is FQNNGV. Here the CDR3 reads CASSPFPGLAGDPSF. CDR3 sequence (DNA): TGTGCCAGCAGCCCTTTCCCGGGACTAGCGGGAGATCCGTCATTC.

The chain employs TRBV5-5 and TRBJ2-2; D ambiguous. The CDR3 has 13 amino acids. Per germline, CDR1 SGHKS and CDR2 YYEKEE (reference sequence). The V end lost 6 bases, the J end lost 4 bases, and 10 bases lay between the germline ends. The CDR3 DNA is TGTGCCAGCAACCCAAAAGTCACCGGGGAGCTGTTTTTT. Translating gives CASNPKVTGELFF. The entire variable domain, with the rest obtained from reference TRBV5-5 and TRBJ2-2, is as follows: DAGVTQSPTHLIKTRGQQVTLRCSPISGHKSVSWYQQVLGQGPQFIFQYYEKEERGRGNFPDRFSARQFPNYSSELNVNALLLGDSALYLCASNPKVTGELFFGEGSRLTVL.

The CDR3 DNA reads TGTGCCAGCAGCACCGAGGGACTCCAATATGGCTACACCTTC. As protein: CASSTEGLQYGYTF. V is TRBV5-4 and J is TRBJ1-2, with D possibly TRBD1 on 5 matching bases. Deletions cut 4 bases from V and 5 bases from J, with 15 bases between. The CDR3 contains 14 residues. Germline V lookup: CDR1 SGHNT, CDR2 YYREEE (reference sequence).

J is TRBJ1-2 and V is TRBV9; weak D call: TRBD1 (6 bases). Per the germline V gene, CDR1 is SGDLS and CDR2 is YYNGEE. The CDR3 loop spans 14 amino acids. V gave up 2 bases and J gave up 8 bases, with 16 bases separating them. DNA for the CDR3: TGTGCCAGCAGCGTGGACAGTGCCGGTGGGGGCTACACCTTC. This sequence encodes CASSVDSAGGGYTF.